This T cell receptor beta chain was captured by sequencing in a study of OX40 agonist ivuxolimab in advanced cancers. With respect to the entire study: Ivuxolimab was a fully human IgG2 agonistic monoclonal antibody targeting the costimulatory receptor OX40 (CD134). Intravenous ivuxolimab was administered to patients every 2 weeks at six dose levels: 0.01, 0.1, 0.3, 1.5, 3 and 10 mg/kg. Of the approximately 53 patients in dose escalation, some 20 had hepatocellular carcinoma, approximately 15 had melanoma, 9 had renal cell carcinoma and 9 had head and neck cancer. In the dose-escalation cohort, 75% to 90% of patients were male, and the mean age was roughly 56 years with a range of roughly 20 to 85. Patients were allowed to have had prior anti-PD-1, anti-PD-L1 or anti-CTLA-4 therapy, and approximately 40% of the dose-escalation patients had previously received checkpoint inhibitors. Partial responses were achieved by three dose-escalation patients, of whom one had hepatocellular carcinoma and two had cutaneous melanoma. Peripheral TCRbeta sequencing was intended to test whether TCR sequence diversity was altered and clonal T-cell expansion was caused by ivuxolimab. The paper reports the monotherapy dose-escalation portion (N = 52 patients) of the phase I ivuxolimab trial. What the authors observed across the whole study: At doses from 0.1 to 3.0 mg/kg, clonal expansion was seen in both CD4+ and CD8+ blood T cells between baseline and week 6. The antigen specificity of the peripheral T cells that underwent clonal expansion was not determined. Low levels of normalized T-cell clonal expansion were also seen in some nonresponding patients. In the 0.1-3.0 mg/kg groups, partial responders had among the lowest normalized peripheral clonal expansion, particularly in CD8+ T cells. After ivuxolimab, CD8+ T cells had more expanded clones than CD4+ T cells on average.

The trial excluded patients who had a history of autoimmune disease or were on systemic immunosuppression. Peripheral blood for TCR sequencing was collected from all dose cohorts at baseline, on cycle 4 day 1, and on cycle 7 day 1. Samples were obtained from an open-label, multicenter, first-in-human phase I dose-escalation trial of ivuxolimab. Adults with locally advanced or metastatic melanoma, renal cell carcinoma, hepatocellular carcinoma or head and neck squamous cell carcinoma were enrolled in the trial. Before TCR sequencing, CD4+ T cells and CD8+ T cells from peripheral blood were sorted into separate populations. Remarks on this clone: The antigen it recognizes is unknown. No much larger clone exists at a distance of one base, and base qualities are not known.

CDR1 and CDR2 are read off the germline V gene as MNHEY and SVGAGI. The CDR3 spans 15 residues, from the cysteine through the phenylalanine. The CDR3 DNA has 45 bases and is translated from base 1. Trimming at the junction amounts to 7 bases on V and 4 bases on J, and the germline ends lie 17 bases apart. For sequencing of the TCRbeta CDR3 region, genomic DNA was extracted from the sorted cells. The immunoSEQ Assay was used for sequencing of TCRbeta CDR3 regions. TCRdb's version of the immuneACCESS table is confined to in-frame rearrangements and falls short of the full clone set. An unresolved V gene accounts for under half of the shortfall where checked; the remainder is of unknown origin. For this sample the table gives some 61,000 clones, of which over 60% were detected only once. The top ten clones comprise 1.5% to 2% of the sample.

Here the chain combines TRBV6-5 and TRBJ1-3; a confident D gene designation cannot be given. This TCR was recovered from an adult with an advanced solid tumor such as melanoma, head and neck, liver or kidney cancer. The sample in question was CD4+ or CD8+ T cells sorted from blood, obtained in a trial of the OX40 agonist ivuxolimab. The DNA sequence is given as TGTGCCAGCACCCAAGCCCTAGGACCAGGAAACACCATATATTTT. The encoded protein is CASTQALGPGNTIYF.